The T cell receptor (beta chain) described here comes from a study of blood T cell repertoires in COVID-19. About the research overall: Sources were T cells, B-cell-depleted T cells, or PBMCs; the material itself was cDNA or gDNA.

The CDR3 is 14 residues long. From germline, CDR1 is LGHDT and CDR2 YNNKEL (reference sequence). V dropped 4 bases and J dropped 0 bases, with 7 bases sitting between them. Sequencing was performed with immunoSEQ multiplex PCR; in TCRdb, only in-frame clones are kept and a portion is missing. The sample includes 100,000 to 150,000 clones, about 85% of them seen just once. The sequenced material came from peripheral blood. The V and J genes are TRBV3-1 (or the pseudogene TRBV3-2) and TRBJ1-5; D is perhaps TRBD1 (5 bases). The receptor's source is a woman older than 75 with acute or convalescent COVID-19. The CDR3 bases are TGTGCCAGCAGCCGGACATTTAGCAATCAGCCCCAGCATTTT. It is translated as CASSRTFSNQPQHF.